The TCR beta chain under discussion was sequenced for a study of blood T cell repertoires in COVID-19. About the research overall: PBMCs, B-cell-depleted T cells, or T cells provided the cDNA or gDNA that made up the material.

V gave up 0 bases and J gave up 0 bases, with 9 bases separating them. Looked up from germline, CDR1 is SGHKS and CDR2 is YYEKEE (reference sequence). This CDR3 comprises 15 residues. In the authors' methods: The assay estimated nucleated cells by amplifying reference gene primers. The data were produced by immunoSEQ multiplex PCR, yet TCRdb's version contains in-frame clones alone and is incomplete. The DNA was the basis for D and trimming; V, J and clone size are from that table. The top ten clones hold around 5% of a sample with about 73,000 clones, around 83% of them seen once. V and J are TRBV5-5 and TRBJ1-1; D is uncertain. Sequenced: peripheral blood. The origin of this receptor is a middle-aged man with active COVID-19. In nucleotides, the CDR3 is TGTGCCAGCAGCTTGGGGGGAGCCATGAACACTGAAGCTTTCTTT. It encodes CASSLGGAMNTEAFF.